These 20 T cell receptor beta chains were all obtained from the same sample, sequenced in a study of T cells in localized non-small cell lung cancer. Assay: immunoSEQ multiplex PCR; the TCRdb copy retains only in-frame clones and omits some. The sample holds 78,000 or so clones, approximately 84% seen once. Specimen: peripheral blood, collected before any cancer treatment. The receptors stem from a man aged 40-75 years with stage I lung adenocarcinoma.

The V gene is TRBV14, the J gene TRBJ2-7, with D maybe TRBD1 (5 bases). CDR1 is SGHDN and CDR2 is FVKESK in the germline V gene. Trimming cost V 2 bases and J 2 bases, with 7 bases left between them. The CDR3 spans 13 residues. Written as DNA, the CDR3 is TGTGCCAGCAGCCAACAGGGCGCCTACGAGCAGTACTTC. Protein sequence: CASSQQGAYEQYF. The variable domain in full, with the rest retrieved from reference TRBV14 and TRBJ2-7, is EAGVTQFPSHSVIEKGQTVTLRCDPISGHDNLYWYRRVMGKEIKFLLHFVKESKQDESGMPNNRFLAERTGGTYSTLKVQPAELEDSGVYFCASSQQGAYEQYFGPGTRLTVT.

This clone was seen just once. This chain links TRBV19 with TRBJ2-2; no clear D. Trimming cost V 6 bases and J 0 bases, with 17 bases left between them. CDR1 and CDR2 (germline): LNHDA, SQIVND (reference sequence). CDR3 length: 17 residues. CDR3 nucleotides: TGTGCCAGTAGACCCTCCAATCTACCGGCGAACACCGGGGAGCTGTTTTTT. Translated: CASRPSNLPANTGELFF.

The rearrangement uses TRBV5-4 and TRBJ2-7; D gene ambiguous. Germline CDR1 SGHNT, CDR2 YYREEE (reference sequence). V lost 2 bases and J 6 bases, leaving 21 bases between the germline ends. This CDR3 has 16 amino acids. This CDR3 is CASSFRSGPTSGEQYF. The CDR3 bases are TGTGCCAGCAGCTTCCGATCTGGGCCTACCTCGGGCGAGCAGTACTTC.

This chain uses TRBV28 with TRBJ2-3; no clear D. Germline values: CDR1 MDHEN, CDR2 SYDVKM. V dropped 5 bases and J dropped 0 bases, with 9 bases sitting between them. There are 14 residues in the CDR3. Written as DNA, the CDR3 is TGTGCCAGCAGTGCCCCACCTAGCACAGATACGCAGTATTTT. Its protein is CASSAPPSTDTQYF.

The V gene is TRBV6-5, the J gene TRBJ1-2, with unresolved D. The germline gives CDR1 MNHEY, CDR2 SVGAGI. The CDR3 runs 13 residues. V was trimmed by 0 bases and J by 9 bases, leaving 11 bases between them. The CDR3 sequence: CASSYSGMMSYTF. The DNA of the CDR3 is TGTGCCAGCAGTTACTCAGGGATGATGAGCTACACCTTC.

The chain carries TRBV7-9 and TRBJ1-5, with 7 bases that match TRBD1. The CDR3 covers 15 residues. V dropped 5 bases and J dropped 3; count of bases not matched to a gene: 7. Germline loops: CDR1 SEHNR, CDR2 FQNEAQ (reference sequence). The CDR3 sequence is CASSATTGNNQPQHF. CDR3 nucleotides: TGTGCCAGCAGCGCCACGACAGGGAACAATCAGCCCCAGCATTTT.

The chain employs TRBV25-1 and TRBJ2-7; D ambiguous. This CDR3 is 15 amino acids long. The germline V gene encodes CDR1 MGHDK and CDR2 SYGVNS. Trimming took 7 bases from V and 2 from J, leaving 18 bases between them. CDR3 protein: CASNFVCMSTYEQYF. For the CDR3, the DNA is TGTGCCAGCAATTTCGTTTGTATGTCTACCTACGAGCAGTACTTC.

Concerning this clone itself: Different DNA sequences within this sample yield the same CDR3. The genes are TRBV19 and TRBJ2-3; D gene ambiguous. CDR1 LNHDA and CDR2 SQIVND come from the germline V gene (reference sequence). Trimming pared 5 bases from V and 3 bases from J, leaving 6 bases between. The CDR3 spans 12 residues. The CDR3: CASSGRTDTQYF. In DNA, the CDR3 is TGTGCCAGTAGTGGGCGGACAGATACGCAGTATTTT.

V usage is TRBV7-8 and J usage is TRBJ2-5; 12 positions match TRBD2. Germline CDR1 SGHVS, CDR2 FQNEAQ. Trimming at V came to 5 bases and at J to 4 bases, leaving 8 bases not matched to a gene. CDR3 size: 16 residues. CDR3 DNA sequence: TGTGCCAGCAGCCCCTGGGCACTAGCGGGGGGAGAGACCCAGTACTTC. The encoded protein is CASSPWALAGGETQYF.

This clone has only one observation. The chain joins TRBV30 to TRBJ1-5; perhaps TRBD1 as D (5 bases). CDR1 is GTSNPN, CDR2 SVGIG, per germline (reference sequence). The V end was cut by 7 bases, the J end by 1 base, with 14 bases between. This CDR3 has 14 residues. CDR3 nucleotide sequence: TGTGCCTACGCCCCGGGACTGAGCAATCAGCCCCAGCATTTT. Translation: CAYAPGLSNQPQHF.

This clone was recorded only once. V is TRBV28 and J is TRBJ1-4; TRBD1 might be the D (5 bases). The V gene's germline CDR1 is MDHEN and CDR2 SYDVKM. Trimming left V 1 base short and J 4 bases short, with 10 bases between. The CDR3 is 15 amino acids. DNA for the CDR3: TGTGCCAGCAGTTTATTTGGGGCCGGTAATGAAAAACTGTTTTTT. Translation: CASSLFGAGNEKLFF.

J is TRBJ1-1 and V is TRBV6-6; D perhaps matches TRBD1 (6 bases). The CDR3 extends over 15 amino acids. Germline V lookup: CDR1 MNHNY, CDR2 SVGAGI (reference sequence). V gave up 4 bases and J gave up 0 bases, with 12 bases separating them. The CDR3 here is CASSSTGPVNTEAFF. The CDR3 DNA reads TGTGCCAGCAGTTCTACAGGGCCGGTGAACACTGAAGCTTTCTTT.

The chain has TRBV5-8 and TRBJ1-3; TRBD1 agrees at 7 bases. V lost 2 bases to trimming and J lost 0 bases; unmatched junction nucleotides: 2. CDR1 SGHTS and CDR2 YDEGEE come from the germline V gene. The CDR3 totals 15 residues. The CDR3 is CASSLGTVSGNTIYF. The CDR3 nucleotides read TGTGCCAGCAGCTTAGGGACAGTCTCTGGAAACACCATATATTTT.

The J gene is TRBJ2-2, the V gene TRBV7-9, with 9 bases fitting TRBD2. The CDR3 is 16 residues long. Germline CDR1 reads SEHNR; CDR2 reads FQNEAQ (reference sequence). V dropped 2 bases and J dropped 5; count of bases not matched to a gene: 6. The CDR3 DNA reads TGTGCCAGCAGCTTAAGGCTAGCGGGGATGACCGGGGAGCTGTTTTTT. It specifies CASSLRLAGMTGELFF.

This chain connects TRBV5-6 to TRBJ1-1, with D possibly TRBD1 on 5 matching bases. The germline V gene has CDR1 SGHDT and CDR2 YYEEEE. This CDR3 is built from 14 residues. V was pared by 2 bases and J by 6 bases, with 14 bases between. The CDR3 DNA sequence: TGTGCCAGCAGCTTATCCGGGGCTGTATCTGAAGCTTTCTTT. Its translation: CASSLSGAVSEAFF. The full variable domain, rest sourced from reference TRBV5-6 and TRBJ1-1, is DAGVTQSPTHLIKTRGQQVTLRCSPKSGHDTVSWYQQALGQGPQFIFQYYEEEERQRGNFPDRFSGHQFPNYSSELNVNALLLGDSALYLCASSLSGAVSEAFFGQGTRLTVV.

This clone has only one observation. V and J are TRBV5-1 and TRBJ2-5; a weak D match, TRBD1 (7 bases). There are 14 residues in the CDR3. The germline gives CDR1 SGHRS, CDR2 YFSETQ. The V end lost 4 bases, the J end lost 3 bases, and 13 bases lay between the germline ends. DNA for the CDR3: TGCGCCAGCAGCCTCCAGGGGGGCAAAGAGACCCAGTACTTC. Amino acids: CASSLQGGKETQYF.

V and J are TRBV10-1 and TRBJ2-5, with D hard to call. Germline V gene data show CDR1 as WNHNN and CDR2 as SYGVQD (reference sequence). The CDR3 runs 13 residues. V lost 3 bases and J 5 bases, leaving 10 bases between the germline ends. CDR3 protein: CASSDGLGETQYF. In DNA, the CDR3 is TGCGCCAGCAGTGATGGGCTGGGGGAGACCCAGTACTTC.

The chain combines TRBV7-8 with TRBJ1-1; no clear D. Trimming shortened V by 2 bases and J by 10 bases, and 8 bases separated the two germline ends. Germline V gene lookup returns CDR1 SGHVS and CDR2 FQNEAQ. The CDR3 spans 11 residues. The CDR3 DNA sequence: TGTGCCAGCAGCTTATCAACCTCAGCTTTCTTT. Residues: CASSLSTSAFF.

This rearrangement joins TRBV9 to TRBJ2-7, with 7 positions matching TRBD1. Looked up from germline, CDR1 is SGDLS and CDR2 is YYNGEE. The CDR3 is 14 residues long. V lost 4 bases to trimming and J lost 1 base; unmatched junction nucleotides: 5. CDR3 DNA sequence: TGTGCCAGCAGCCCCGGACAGGCTTCCTACGAGCAGTACTTC. It yields the protein CASSPGQASYEQYF.

The chain recombines TRBV6-6 with TRBJ2-3, with 10 positions matching TRBD2. The CDR3 sequence is 15 residues long. V shed 2 bases and J 3 bases; nucleotides not matched to a gene: 2. Germline lookup yields CDR1 MNHNY and CDR2 SVGAGI (reference sequence). The CDR3 loop is CASSYPTSGTDTQYF. DNA for the CDR3: TGTGCCAGCAGTTACCCGACTAGCGGGACAGATACGCAGTATTTT.